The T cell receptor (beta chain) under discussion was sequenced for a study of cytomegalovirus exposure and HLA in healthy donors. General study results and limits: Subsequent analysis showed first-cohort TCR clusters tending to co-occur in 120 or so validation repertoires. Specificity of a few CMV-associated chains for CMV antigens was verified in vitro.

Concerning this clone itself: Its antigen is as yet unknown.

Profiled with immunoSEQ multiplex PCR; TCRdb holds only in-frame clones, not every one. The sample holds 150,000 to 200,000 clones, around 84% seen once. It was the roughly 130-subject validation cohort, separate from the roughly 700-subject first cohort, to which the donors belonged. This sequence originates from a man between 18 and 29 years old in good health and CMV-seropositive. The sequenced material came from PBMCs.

The CDR3 loop reads CASSSGQTNNEQFF. CDR3 nucleotide sequence: TGCGCCAGCAGCTCCGGCCAGACAAACAATGAGCAGTTCTTC. V usage is TRBV5-1 and J usage is TRBJ2-1; no firm D call. Germline lookup yields CDR1 SGHRS and CDR2 YFSETQ. Trimming removed 3 bases from V and 5 bases from J, with 12 bases in between. The CDR3 consists of 14 residues.